Reported below is one T cell receptor beta chain. As yet, its antigen is unknown. The germline CDR1 and CDR2 sequences are MDHEN and SYDVKM. CDR3 length equals 16 residues. The V and J ends lost 3 bases and 3 bases respectively, with 15 bases between them. Assay: immunoSEQ multiplex PCR; the TCRdb copy retains only in-frame clones and omits some. The data hold under 20,000 clones, with 55% to 75% observed a single time. The record originates from a study of neoadjuvant anti-PD-1 for oral cavity cancer. As for the study in general: Patients without progression got a fourth dose around day 43.

Patients had HPV-negative, locally advanced oral cavity squamous cell carcinoma. Study conclusions and caveats: With a few patients per group, TCR findings need larger cohorts.

The sequencing here drew on PBMCs, taken before nivolumab (anti-PD-1) treatment. This chain links TRBV28 with TRBJ2-1, with TRBD2 as a possible D gene (6 bases). The TCR originated in a person between 35 and 79 years old with oral cavity squamous cell carcinoma. The CDR3 sequence is CASSFSPGGFYNEQFF. The CDR3 nucleotides are TGTGCCAGCAGTTTCTCCCCTGGGGGGTTCTACAATGAGCAGTTCTTC.